This T cell receptor (beta chain) was documented in a study of T-cell memory formation after mild COVID-19. TCRdb reprocessed the 5' RACE reads via MiXCR and lists one record per CDR3 protein. This table has about 350,000 distinct CDR3 sequences, under 25% appearing once. Looked up from germline, CDR1 is MNHEY and CDR2 is SVGEGT. The length of the CDR3 is 14 residues. Trimming pared 9 bases from V and 2 bases from J, leaving 15 bases between. The origin of this receptor is a man younger than 35 who had mild COVID-19 (a few samples of this study predate the infection). Cell type and time point are not known. The specimen sequenced was PBMCs or a T cell subset sorted from them (not recorded which). The chain recombines TRBV6-2 or TRBV6-3 with TRBJ2-3; no clear D. For the CDR3, the DNA is TGTGCCAGTTTAGAGACTCCTTTCACAGATACGCAGTATTTT. It yields the protein CASLETPFTDTQYF.